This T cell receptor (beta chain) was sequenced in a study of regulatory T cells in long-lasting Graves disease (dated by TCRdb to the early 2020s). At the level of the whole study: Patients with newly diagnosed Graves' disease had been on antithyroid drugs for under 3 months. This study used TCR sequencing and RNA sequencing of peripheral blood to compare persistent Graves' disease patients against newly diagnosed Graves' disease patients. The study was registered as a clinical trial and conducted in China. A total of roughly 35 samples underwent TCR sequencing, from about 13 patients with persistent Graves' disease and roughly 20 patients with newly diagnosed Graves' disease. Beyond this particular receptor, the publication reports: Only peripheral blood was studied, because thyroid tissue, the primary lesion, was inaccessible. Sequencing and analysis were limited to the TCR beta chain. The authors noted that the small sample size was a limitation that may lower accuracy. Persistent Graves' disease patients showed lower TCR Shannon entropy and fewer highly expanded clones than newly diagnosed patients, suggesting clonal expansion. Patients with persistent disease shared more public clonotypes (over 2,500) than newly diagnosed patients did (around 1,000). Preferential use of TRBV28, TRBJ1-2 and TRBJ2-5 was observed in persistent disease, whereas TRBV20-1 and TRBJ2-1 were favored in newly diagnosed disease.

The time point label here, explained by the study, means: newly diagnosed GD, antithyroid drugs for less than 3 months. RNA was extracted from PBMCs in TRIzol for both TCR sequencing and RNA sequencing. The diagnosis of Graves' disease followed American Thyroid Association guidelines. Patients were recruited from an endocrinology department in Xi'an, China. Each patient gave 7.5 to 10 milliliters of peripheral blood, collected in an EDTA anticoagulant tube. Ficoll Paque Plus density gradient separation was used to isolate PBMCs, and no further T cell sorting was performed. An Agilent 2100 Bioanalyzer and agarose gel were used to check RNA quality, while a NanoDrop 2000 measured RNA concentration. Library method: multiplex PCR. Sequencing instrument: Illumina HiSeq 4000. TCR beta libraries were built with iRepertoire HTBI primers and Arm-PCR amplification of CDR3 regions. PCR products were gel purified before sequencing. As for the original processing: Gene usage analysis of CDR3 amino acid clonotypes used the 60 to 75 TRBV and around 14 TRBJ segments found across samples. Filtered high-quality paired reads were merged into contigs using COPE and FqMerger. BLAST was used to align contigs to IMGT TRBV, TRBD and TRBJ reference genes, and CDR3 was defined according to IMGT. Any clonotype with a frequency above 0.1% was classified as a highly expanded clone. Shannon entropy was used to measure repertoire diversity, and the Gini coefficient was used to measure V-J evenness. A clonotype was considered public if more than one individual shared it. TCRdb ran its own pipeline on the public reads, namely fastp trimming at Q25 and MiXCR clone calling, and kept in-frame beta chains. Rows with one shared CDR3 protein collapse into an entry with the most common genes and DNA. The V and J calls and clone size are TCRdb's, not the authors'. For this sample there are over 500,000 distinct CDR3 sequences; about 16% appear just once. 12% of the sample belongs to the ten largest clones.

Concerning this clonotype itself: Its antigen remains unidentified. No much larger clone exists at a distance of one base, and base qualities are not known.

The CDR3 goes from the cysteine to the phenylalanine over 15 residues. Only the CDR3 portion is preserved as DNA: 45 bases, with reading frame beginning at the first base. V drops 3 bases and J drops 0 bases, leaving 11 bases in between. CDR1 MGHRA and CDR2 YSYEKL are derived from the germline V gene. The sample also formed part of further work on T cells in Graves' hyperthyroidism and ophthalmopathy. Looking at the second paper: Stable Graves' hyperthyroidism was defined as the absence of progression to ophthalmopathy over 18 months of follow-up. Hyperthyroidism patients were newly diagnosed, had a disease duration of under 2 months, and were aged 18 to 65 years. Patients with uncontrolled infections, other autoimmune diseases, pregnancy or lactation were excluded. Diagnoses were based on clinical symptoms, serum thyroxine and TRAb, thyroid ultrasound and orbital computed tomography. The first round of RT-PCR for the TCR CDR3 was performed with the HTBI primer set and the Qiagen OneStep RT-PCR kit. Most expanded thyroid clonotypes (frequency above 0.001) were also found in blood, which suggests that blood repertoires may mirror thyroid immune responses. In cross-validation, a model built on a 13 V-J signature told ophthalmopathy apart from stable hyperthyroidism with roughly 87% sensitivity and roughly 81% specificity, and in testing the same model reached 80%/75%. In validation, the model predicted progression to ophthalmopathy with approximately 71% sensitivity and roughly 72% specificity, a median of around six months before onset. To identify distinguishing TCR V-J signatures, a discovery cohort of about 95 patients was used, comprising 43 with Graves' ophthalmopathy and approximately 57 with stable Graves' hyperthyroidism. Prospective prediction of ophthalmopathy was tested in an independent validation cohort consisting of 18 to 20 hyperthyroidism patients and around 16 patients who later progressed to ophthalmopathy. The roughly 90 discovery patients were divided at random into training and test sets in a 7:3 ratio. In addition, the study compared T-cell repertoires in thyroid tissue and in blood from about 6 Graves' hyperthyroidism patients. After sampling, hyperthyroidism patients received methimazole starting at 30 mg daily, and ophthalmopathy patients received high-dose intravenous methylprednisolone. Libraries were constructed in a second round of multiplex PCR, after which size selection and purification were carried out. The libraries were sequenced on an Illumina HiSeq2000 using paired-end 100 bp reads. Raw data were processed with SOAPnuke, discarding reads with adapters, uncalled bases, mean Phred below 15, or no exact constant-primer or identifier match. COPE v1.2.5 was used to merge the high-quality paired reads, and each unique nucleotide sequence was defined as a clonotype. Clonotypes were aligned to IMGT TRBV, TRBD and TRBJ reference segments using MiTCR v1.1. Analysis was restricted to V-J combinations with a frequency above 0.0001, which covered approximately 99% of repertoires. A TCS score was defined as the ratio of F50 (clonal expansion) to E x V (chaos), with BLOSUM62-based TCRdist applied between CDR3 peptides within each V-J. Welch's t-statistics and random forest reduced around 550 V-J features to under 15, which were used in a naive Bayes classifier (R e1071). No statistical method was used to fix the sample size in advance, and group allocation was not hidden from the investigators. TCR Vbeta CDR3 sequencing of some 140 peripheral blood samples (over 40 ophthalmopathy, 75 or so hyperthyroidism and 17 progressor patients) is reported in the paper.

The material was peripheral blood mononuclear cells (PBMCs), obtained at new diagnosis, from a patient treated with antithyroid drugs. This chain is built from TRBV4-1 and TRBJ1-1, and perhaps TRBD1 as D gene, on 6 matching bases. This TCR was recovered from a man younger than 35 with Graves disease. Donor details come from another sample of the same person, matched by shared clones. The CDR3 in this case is CASSHQQGMNTEAFF. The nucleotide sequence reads TGCGCCAGCAGCCACCAACAGGGCATGAACACTGAAGCTTTCTTT.